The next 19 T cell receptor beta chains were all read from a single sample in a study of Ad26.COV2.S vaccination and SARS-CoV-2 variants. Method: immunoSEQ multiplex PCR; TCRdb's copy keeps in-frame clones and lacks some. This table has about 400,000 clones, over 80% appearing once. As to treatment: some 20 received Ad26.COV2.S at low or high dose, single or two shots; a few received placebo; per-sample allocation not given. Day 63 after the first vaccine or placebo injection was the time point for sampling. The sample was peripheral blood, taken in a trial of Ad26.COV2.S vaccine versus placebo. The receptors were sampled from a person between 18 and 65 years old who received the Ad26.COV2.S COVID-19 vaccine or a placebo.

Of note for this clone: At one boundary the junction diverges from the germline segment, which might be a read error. The DNA of the CDR3 is TGCGCCAGCAGTCAAGGTCCGATAGAGGGGCAAACTGAAGCTTTCTTT. Its translation is CASSQGPIEGQTEAFF. The chain combines TRBV4-1 with TRBJ1-1, with D possibly matching TRBD1 (5 bases). The germline gives CDR1 MGHRA, CDR2 YSYEKL. This CDR3 has 16 amino acids.

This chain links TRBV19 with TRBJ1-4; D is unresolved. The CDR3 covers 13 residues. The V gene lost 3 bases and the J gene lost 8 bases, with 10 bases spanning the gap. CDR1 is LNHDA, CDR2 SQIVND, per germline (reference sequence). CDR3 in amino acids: CASSIGVGEKLFF. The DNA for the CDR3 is TGTGCCAGTAGTATTGGGGTCGGGGAAAAACTGTTTTTT.

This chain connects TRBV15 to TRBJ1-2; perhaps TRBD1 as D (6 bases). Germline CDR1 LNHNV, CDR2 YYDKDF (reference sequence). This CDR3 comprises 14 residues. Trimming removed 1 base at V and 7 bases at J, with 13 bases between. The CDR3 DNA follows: TGTGCCACCAGCAGAGGTAACAGGGTCGCTGGCTACACCTTC. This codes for CATSRGNRVAGYTF.

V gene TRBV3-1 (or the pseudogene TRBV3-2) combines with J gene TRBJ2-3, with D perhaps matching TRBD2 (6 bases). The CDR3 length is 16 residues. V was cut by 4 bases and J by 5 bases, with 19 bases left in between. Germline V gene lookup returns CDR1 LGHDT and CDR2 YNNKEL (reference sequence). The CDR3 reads CASSPARLKGGDTQYF. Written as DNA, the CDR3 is TGTGCCAGCAGCCCAGCGAGACTCAAGGGAGGAGATACGCAGTATTTT.

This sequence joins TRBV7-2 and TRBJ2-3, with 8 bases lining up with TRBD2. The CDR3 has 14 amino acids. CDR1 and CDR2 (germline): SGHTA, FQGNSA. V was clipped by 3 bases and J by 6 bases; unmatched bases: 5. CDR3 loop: CASSFHGGADTQYF. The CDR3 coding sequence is TGTGCCAGCAGCTTTCACGGGGGGGCCGATACGCAGTATTTT. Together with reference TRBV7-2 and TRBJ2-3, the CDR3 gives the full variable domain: GAGVSQSPSNKVTEKGKDVELRCDPISGHTALYWYRQSLGQGLEFLIYFQGNSAPDKSGLPSDRFSAERTGGSVSTLTIQRTQQEDSAVYLCASSFHGGADTQYFGPGTRLTVL.

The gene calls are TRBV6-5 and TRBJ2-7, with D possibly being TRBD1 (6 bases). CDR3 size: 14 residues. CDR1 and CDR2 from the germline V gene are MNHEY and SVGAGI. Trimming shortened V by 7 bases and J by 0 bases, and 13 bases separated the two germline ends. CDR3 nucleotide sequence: TGTGCCAGCACCGAATGGGGGCTCTCCTACGAGCAGTACTTC. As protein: CASTEWGLSYEQYF.

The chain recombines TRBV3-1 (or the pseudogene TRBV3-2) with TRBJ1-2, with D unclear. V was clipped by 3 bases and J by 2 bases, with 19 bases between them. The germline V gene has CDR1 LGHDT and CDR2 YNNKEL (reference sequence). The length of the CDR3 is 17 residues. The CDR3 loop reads CASSHRTRGPENYGYTF. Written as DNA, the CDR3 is TGTGCCAGCAGCCACCGAACCCGAGGACCTGAAAACTATGGCTACACCTTC.

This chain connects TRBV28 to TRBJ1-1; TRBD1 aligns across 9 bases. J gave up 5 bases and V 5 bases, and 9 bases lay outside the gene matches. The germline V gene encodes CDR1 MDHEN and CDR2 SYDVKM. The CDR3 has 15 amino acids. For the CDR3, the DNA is TGTGCCAGCAGTCCCTCCACAGGGGGCTTAACTGAAGCTTTCTTT. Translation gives CASSPSTGGLTEAFF. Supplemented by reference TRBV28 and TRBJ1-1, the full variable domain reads DVKVTQSSRYLVKRTGEKVFLECVQDMDHENMFWYRQDPGLGLRLIYFSYDVKMKEKGDIPEGYSVSREKKERFSLILESASTNQTSMYLCASSPSTGGLTEAFFGQGTRLTVV.

The CDR3 nucleotides are TGTGCCAGCAGCTTGGGGGTTAGATCGAACACCGGGGAGCTGTTTTTT. Translated, it gives CASSLGVRSNTGELFF. The chain carries TRBV5-6 and TRBJ2-2; unclear D gene. The V gene's germline CDR1 is SGHDT and CDR2 YYEEEE. V lost 0 bases and J lost 0, with 9 bases in between. This CDR3 is 16 amino acids long.

The CDR3 bases are TGCGCCAGCCGGCCCGGACAAAACTATGGCTACACCTTC. Protein sequence: CASRPGQNYGYTF. The J gene is TRBJ1-2, the V gene TRBV5-1, with a possible D match to TRBD1 (5 bases). Germline V gene sequence: CDR1 SGHRS, CDR2 YFSETQ. With 7 bases removed from V and 2 bases from J, the gap between germline ends came to 12 bases. The CDR3 is 13 residues long.

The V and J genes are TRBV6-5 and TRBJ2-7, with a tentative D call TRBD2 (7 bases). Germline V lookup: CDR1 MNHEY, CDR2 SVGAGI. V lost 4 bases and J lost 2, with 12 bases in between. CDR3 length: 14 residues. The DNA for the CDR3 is TGTGCCAGCAGTTCGGACAGCGGGGCCTACGAGCAGTACTTC. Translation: CASSSDSGAYEQYF.

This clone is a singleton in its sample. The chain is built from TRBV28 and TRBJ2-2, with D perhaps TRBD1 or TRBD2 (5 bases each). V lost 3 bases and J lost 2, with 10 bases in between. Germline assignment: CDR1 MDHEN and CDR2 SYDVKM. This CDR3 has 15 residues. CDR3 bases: TGTGCCAGCAGTTTGGCAGGGAGTAACACCGGGGAGCTGTTTTTT. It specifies CASSLAGSNTGELFF.

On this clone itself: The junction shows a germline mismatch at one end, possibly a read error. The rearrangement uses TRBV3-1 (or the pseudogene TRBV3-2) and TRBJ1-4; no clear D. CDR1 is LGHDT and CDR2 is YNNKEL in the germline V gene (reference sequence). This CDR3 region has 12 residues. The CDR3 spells CASSQETRPPVF. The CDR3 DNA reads TGTGCCAGCAGCCAAGAGACACGTCCGCCGGTTTTT.

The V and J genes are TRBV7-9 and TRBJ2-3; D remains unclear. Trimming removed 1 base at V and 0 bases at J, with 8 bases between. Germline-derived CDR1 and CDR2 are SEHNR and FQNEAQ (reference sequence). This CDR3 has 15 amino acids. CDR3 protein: CASSLGISSTDTQYF. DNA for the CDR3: TGTGCCAGCAGCTTAGGGATTTCTAGCACAGATACGCAGTATTTT.

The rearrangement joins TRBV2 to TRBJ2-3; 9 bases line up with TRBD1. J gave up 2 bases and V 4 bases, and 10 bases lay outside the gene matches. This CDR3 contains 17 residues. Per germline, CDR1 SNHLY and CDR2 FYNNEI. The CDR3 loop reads CASSGDRETIYTDTQYF. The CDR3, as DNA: TGTGCCAGCAGTGGGGACAGGGAAACCATTTACACAGATACGCAGTATTTT.

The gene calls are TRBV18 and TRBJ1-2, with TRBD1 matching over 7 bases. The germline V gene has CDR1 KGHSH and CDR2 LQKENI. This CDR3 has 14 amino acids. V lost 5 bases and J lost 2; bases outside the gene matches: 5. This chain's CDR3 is CASSTKQGNYGYTF. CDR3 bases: TGTGCCAGCTCAACGAAACAGGGGAACTATGGCTACACCTTC.

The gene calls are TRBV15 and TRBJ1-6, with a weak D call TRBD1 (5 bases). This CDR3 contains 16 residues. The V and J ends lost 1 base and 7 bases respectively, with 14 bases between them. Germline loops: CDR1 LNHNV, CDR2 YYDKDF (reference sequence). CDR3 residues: CATSRGGGVGNSPLHF. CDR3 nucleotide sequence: TGTGCCACCAGCAGAGGTGGGGGGGTCGGGAATTCACCCCTCCACTTT.

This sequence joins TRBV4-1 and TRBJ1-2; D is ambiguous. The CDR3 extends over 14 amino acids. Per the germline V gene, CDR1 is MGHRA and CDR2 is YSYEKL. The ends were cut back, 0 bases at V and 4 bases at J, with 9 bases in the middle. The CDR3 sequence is CASSQETTIYGYTF. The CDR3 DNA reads TGCGCCAGCAGCCAAGAGACCACCATCTATGGCTACACCTTC.

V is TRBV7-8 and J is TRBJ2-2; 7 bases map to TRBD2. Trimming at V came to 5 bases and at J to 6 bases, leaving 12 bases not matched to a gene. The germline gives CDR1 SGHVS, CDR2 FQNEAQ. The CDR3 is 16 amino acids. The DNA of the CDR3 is TGTGCCAGCAGCAAGACCGGGGGGTCCCCAGCCGGGGAGCTGTTTTTT. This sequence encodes CASSKTGGSPAGELFF. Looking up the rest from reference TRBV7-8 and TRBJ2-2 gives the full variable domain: GAGVSQSPRYKVAKRGQDVALRCDPISGHVSLFWYQQALGQGPEFLTYFQNEAQLDKSGLPSDRFFAERPEGSVSTLKIQRTQQEDSAVYLCASSKTGGSPAGELFFGEGSRLTVL.